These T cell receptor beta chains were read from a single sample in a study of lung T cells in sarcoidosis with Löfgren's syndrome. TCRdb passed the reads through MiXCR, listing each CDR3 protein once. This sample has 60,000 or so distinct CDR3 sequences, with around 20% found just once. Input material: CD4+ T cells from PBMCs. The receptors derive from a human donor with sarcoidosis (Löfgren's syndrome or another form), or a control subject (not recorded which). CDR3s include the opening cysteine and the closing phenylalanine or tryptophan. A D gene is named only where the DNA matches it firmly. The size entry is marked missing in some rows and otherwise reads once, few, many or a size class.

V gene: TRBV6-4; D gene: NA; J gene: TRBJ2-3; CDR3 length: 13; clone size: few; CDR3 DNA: TGTGCCAGCAGTGACCGGGACGGGGATACGCAGTATTTT; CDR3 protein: CASSDRDGDTQYF
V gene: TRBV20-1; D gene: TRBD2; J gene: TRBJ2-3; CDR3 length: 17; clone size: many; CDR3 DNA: TGCAGTGCTAGGGGGGTCATAGCGGGAGGACGCACAGATACGCAGTATTTT; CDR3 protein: CSARGVIAGGRTDTQYF
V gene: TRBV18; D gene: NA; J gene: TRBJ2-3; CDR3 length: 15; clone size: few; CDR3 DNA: TGTGCCAGCTCACCACGGACTGGATTCACAGATACGCAGTATTTT; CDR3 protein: CASSPRTGFTDTQYF
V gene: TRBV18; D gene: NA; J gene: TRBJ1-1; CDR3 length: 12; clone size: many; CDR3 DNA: TGTGCCAGCTCCCGGCCGAACACTGAAGCTTTCTTT; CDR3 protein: CASSRPNTEAFF
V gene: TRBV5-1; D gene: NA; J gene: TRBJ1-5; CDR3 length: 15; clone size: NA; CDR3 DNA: TGCGCCAGCAGCTTGGAGGGTACAGGTCGGGGGCCCCAGCATTTT; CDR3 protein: CASSLEGTGRGPQHF
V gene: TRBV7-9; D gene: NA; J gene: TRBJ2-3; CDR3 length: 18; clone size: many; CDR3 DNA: TGTGCCAGCAGCTTTCCCCCGAACACGGATTTTAGCACAGATACGCAGTATTTT; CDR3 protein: CASSFPPNTDFSTDTQYF
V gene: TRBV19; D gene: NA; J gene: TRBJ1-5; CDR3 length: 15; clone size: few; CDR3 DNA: TGTGCCAGTAGTATTCAGAGGGGCCCTAATCAGCCCCAGCATTTT; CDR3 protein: CASSIQRGPNQPQHF
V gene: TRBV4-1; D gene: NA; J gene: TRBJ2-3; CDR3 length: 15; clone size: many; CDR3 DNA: TGCGCCAGCAGCCCCGGGACGGGGAGCACAGATACGCAGTATTTT; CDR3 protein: CASSPGTGSTDTQYF
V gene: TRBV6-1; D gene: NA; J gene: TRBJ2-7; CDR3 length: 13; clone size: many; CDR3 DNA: TGTGCCAGCGGTCCGACAGAGACCTACGAGCAGTACTTC; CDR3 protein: CASGPTETYEQYF
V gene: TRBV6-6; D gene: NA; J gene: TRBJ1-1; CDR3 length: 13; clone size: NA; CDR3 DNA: TGTGCCAGCAGTTACGGGGGGCACACTGAAGCTTTCTTT; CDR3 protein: CASSYGGHTEAFF
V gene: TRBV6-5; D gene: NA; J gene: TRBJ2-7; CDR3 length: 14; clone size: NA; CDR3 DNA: TGTGTCAGCGGTTCCCGGGACTCATCCTACGAGCAGTACTTC; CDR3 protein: CVSGSRDSSYEQYF
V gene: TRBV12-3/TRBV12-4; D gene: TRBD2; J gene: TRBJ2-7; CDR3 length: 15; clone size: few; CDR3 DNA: TGTGCCAGCAGCCCGGTAGCGGGGAGCTCCTACGAGCAGTACTTC; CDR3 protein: CASSPVAGSSYEQYF
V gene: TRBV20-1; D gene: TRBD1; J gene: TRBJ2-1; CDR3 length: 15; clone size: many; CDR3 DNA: TGCAGTGCTAGACGGGACAGGGGATGGTACAATGAGCAGTTCTTC; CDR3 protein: CSARRDRGWYNEQFF
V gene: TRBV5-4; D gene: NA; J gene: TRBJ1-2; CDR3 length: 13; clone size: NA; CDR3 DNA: TGTGCCAGCAGCAAACAGTCTAACTATGGCTACACCTTC; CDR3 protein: CASSKQSNYGYTF
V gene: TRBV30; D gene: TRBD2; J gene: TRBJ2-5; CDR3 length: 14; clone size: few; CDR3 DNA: TGTGCCTGGAGTCTAGCGGGGAGGCAAGAGACCCAGTACTTC; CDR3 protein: CAWSLAGRQETQYF
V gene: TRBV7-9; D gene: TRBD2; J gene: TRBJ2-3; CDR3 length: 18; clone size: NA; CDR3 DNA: TGTGCCAGCAGCTTGGGACTAGCGGGAGGGCCGGGCACAGATACGCAGTATTTT; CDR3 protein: CASSLGLAGGPGTDTQYF
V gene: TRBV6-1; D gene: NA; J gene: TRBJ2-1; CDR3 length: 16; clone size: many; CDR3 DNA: TGTGCCAGCAGCCCTGATGGGTCCCCCTCCTACAATGAGCAGTTCTTC; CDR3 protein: CASSPDGSPSYNEQFF
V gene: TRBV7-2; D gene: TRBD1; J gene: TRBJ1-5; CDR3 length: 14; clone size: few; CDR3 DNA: TGTGCCAGCAGCAACCAGGGGGGGGATCAGCCCCAGCATTTT; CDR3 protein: CASSNQGGDQPQHF
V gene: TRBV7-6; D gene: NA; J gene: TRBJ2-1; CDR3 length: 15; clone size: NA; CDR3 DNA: TGTGCCAGCAGCCCTGAGGCGGTACAGGGGGGGAGAGGGTTCTTC; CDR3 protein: CASSPEAVQGGRGFF
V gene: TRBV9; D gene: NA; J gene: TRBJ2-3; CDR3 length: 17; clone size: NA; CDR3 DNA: TGTGCCAGCAGCTCGGAGGGGGCCCTCCTTAGCACAGATACGCAGTATTTT; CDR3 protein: CASSSEGALLSTDTQYF
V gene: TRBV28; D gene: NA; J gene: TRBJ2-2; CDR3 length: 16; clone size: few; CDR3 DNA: TGTGCCAGCAGTTTAGTCGGCAGGGGGAACACCGGGGAGCTGTTTTTT; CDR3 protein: CASSLVGRGNTGELFF
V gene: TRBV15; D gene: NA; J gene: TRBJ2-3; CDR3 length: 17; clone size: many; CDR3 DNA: TGTGCCACCAGTAAAGCAGGACAGCTCGTCCTTACAGATACGCAGTATTTT; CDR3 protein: CATSKAGQLVLTDTQYF
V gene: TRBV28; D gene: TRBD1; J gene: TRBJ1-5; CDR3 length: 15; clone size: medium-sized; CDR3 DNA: TGTGCCAGCAGCCCAACCTCGACAGGGAGTCAGCCCCAGCATTTT; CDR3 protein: CASSPTSTGSQPQHF
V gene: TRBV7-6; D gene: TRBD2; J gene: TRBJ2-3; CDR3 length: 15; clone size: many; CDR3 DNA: TGTGCCAGCAGCTCAAGAGCGGGAGCGGGAGATACGCAGTATTTT; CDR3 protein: CASSSRAGAGDTQYF
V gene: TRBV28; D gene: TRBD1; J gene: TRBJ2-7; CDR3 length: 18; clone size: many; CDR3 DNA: TGTGCCAGCAGTTTCTCGGGACAGGGTTTCATAGTGTCCTACGAGCAGTACTTC; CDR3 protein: CASSFSGQGFIVSYEQYF
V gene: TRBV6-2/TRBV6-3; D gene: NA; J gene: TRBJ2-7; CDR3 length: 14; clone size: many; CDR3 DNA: TGTGCCAGCAGTTACCAGCGGGCCAGCTACGAGCAGTACTTC; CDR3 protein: CASSYQRASYEQYF
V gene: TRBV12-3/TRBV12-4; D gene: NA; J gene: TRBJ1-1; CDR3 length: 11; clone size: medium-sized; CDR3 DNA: TGTGCCAGCAGCTGGAACACTGAAGCTTTCTTT; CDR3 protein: CASSWNTEAFF
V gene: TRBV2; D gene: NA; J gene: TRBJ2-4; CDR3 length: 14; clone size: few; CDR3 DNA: TGTGCCAGCAGTGACAGCAAAGCCAAAAACATTCAGTACTTC; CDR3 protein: CASSDSKAKNIQYF
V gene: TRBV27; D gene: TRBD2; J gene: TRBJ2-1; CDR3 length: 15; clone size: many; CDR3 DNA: TGTGCCAGCTCTTTCCGGGACTACTCCTACAATGAGCAGTTCTTC; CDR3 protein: CASSFRDYSYNEQFF
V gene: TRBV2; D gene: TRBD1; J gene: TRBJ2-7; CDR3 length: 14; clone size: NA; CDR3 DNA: TGTGCCAGCAGGGACGACAGGGGGAAGTACGAGCAGTACTTC; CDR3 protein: CASRDDRGKYEQYF
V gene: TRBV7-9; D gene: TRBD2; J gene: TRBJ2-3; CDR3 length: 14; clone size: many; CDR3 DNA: TGTGCCAGCAGCGCTAGCGGGAGAACAGATACGCAGTATTTT; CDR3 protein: CASSASGRTDTQYF
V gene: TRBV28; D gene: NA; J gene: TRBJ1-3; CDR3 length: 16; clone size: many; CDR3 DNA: TGTGCCAGCAGTATAGGGACGGGTGTCCCTGGAAACACCATATATTTT; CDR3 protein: CASSIGTGVPGNTIYF
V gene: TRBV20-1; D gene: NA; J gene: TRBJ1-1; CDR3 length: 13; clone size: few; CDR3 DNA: TGCAGTGCGCCGGGACGCACGAACACTGAAGCTTTCTTT; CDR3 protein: CSAPGRTNTEAFF
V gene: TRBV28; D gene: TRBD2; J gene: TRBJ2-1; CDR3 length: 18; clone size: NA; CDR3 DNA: TGTGCCAGCAGTGGTTCAGCCTCTCGGGGGGGGGCTCTGAATGAGCAGTTCTTC; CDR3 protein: CASSGSASRGGALNEQFF
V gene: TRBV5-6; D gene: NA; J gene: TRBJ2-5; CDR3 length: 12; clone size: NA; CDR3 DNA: TGTGCCAGCAGCTTCACTCTAGAGACCCAGTACTTC; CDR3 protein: CASSFTLETQYF
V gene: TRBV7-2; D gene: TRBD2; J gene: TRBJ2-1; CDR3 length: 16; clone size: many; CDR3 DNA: TGTGCCAGCAGCTTAGAAGGGACTAGCGGGAGCAATGAGCAGTTCTTC; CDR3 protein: CASSLEGTSGSNEQFF
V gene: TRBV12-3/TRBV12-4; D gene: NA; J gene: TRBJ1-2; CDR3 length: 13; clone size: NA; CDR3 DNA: TGTGCCAGCAGTTTCGGAACAGTCTATGGCTACACCTTC; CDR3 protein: CASSFGTVYGYTF
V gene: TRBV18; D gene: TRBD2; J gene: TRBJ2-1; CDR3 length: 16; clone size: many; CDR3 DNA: TGTGCCAGCTCACCAGCTAGCGGGGCCCCTTACAATGAGCAGTTCTTC; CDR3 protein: CASSPASGAPYNEQFF
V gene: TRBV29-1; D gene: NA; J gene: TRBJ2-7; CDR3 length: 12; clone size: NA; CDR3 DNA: TGCAGCGTTGAGAGTGCCCAGTACGAGCAGTACTTC; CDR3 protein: CSVESAQYEQYF
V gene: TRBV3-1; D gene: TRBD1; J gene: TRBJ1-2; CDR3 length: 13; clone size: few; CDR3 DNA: TGTGCCAGCAGCCAAGGACAGGGATATGGCTACACCTTC; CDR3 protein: CASSQGQGYGYTF
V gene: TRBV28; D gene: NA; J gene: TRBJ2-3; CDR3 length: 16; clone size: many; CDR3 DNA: TGTGCCAGCAGTGCCTCACGCTCCGGGTTCACAGATACGCAGTATTTT; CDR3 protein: CASSASRSGFTDTQYF
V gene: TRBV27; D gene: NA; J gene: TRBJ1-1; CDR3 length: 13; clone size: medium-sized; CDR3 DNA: TGTGCCAGCGCCTCGTACGGTTACACTGAAGCTTTCTTT; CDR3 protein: CASASYGYTEAFF
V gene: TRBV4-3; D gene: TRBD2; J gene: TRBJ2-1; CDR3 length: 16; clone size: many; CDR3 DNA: TGCGCCAGCAGCCAAGTTGCTAGCGGTACCTACAATGAGCAGTTCTTC; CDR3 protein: CASSQVASGTYNEQFF
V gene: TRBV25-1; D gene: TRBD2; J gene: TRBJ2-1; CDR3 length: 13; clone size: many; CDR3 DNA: TGTGCCAGTGGGACTAGCGGTAACAATGAGCAGTTCTTC; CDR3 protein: CASGTSGNNEQFF
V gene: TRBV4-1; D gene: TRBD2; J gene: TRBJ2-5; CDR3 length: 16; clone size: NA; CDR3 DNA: TGCGCCAGCAGGTTACGACTAGCGGGAGGGCAAGAGACCCAGTACTTC; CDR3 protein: CASRLRLAGGQETQYF
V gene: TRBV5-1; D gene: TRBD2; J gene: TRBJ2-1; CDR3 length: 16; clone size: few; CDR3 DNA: TGCGCCAGCAGCTTAGATTTAGCGGGGGCCTACAATGAGCAGTTCTTC; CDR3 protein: CASSLDLAGAYNEQFF
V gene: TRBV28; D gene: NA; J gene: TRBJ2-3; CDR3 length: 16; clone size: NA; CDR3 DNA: TGTGCCGGCAGTTCTTTTGGTGGGGGAAGCACAGACACGCAGTATTTT; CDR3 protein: CAGSSFGGGSTDTQYF
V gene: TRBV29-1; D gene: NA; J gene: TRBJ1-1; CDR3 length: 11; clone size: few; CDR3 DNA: TGCACCGGCAATTCGAAGGGTGAAGCTTTCTTT; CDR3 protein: CTGNSKGEAFF
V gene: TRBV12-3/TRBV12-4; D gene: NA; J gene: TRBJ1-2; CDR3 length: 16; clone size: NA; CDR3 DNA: TGTGCCAGCAGTGACGGAACAACAGGGATAAGGAATGGCTACACCTTC; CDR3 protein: CASSDGTTGIRNGYTF
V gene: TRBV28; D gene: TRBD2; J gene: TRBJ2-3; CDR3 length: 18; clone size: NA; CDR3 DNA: TGTGCCAGCAGTTTTTCGGCTAGCGGGAGAGGGGGCACAGATACGCAGTATTTT; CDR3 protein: CASSFSASGRGGTDTQYF
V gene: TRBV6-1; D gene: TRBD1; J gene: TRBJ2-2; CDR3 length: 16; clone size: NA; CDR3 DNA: TGTGCCAGCAGTTCAGGGACAGCTTCTTTCACCGGGGAGCTGTTTTTT; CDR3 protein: CASSSGTASFTGELFF
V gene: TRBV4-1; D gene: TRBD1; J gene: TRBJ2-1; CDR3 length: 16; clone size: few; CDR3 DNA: TGCGCCAGCAGCCAAGTGACAGGGACAGGATGGGATGAGCAGTTCTTC; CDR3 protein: CASSQVTGTGWDEQFF
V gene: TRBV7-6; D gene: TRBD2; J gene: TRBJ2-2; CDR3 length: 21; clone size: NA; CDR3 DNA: TGTGCCAGCAGCTTAATAAGCAAGGGGACTAGCAGGAGCTGGGGCACCGGGGAGCTGTTTTTT; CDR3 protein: CASSLISKGTSRSWGTGELFF